This T cell receptor beta chain was found in a study of cytomegalovirus exposure and HLA in healthy donors. The method was immunoSEQ multiplex PCR; TCRdb's version includes in-frame clones alone and lacks a portion of them. The data show roughly 140,000 clones, approximately 86% seen once. This CDR3 is 14 amino acids long. Germline V gene lookup returns CDR1 SNHLY and CDR2 FYNNEI. The V end was cut by 3 bases, the J end by 1 base, with 8 bases between. The genes are TRBV2 and TRBJ2-3; TRBD2 is a possible D gene (6 bases). Sequenced input: PBMCs. The source of this sequence is a young man in good health and CMV-seropositive. CDR3 in amino acids: CASSEASGTDTQYF. The CDR3 region has the DNA TGTGCCAGCAGTGAGGCTAGCGGCACAGATACGCAGTATTTT.